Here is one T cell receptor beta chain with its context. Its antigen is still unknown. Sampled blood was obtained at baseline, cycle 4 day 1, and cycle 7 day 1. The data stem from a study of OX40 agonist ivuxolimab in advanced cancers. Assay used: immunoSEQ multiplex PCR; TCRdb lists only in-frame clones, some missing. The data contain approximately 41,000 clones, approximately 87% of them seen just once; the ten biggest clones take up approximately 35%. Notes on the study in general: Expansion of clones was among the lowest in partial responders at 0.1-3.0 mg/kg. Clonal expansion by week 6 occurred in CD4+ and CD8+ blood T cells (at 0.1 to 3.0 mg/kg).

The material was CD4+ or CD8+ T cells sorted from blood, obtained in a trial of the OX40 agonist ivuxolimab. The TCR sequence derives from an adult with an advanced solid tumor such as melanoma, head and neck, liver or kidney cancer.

CDR3 protein: CASGNRGRQETQYF. The CDR3 DNA follows: TGTGCCAGCGGGAACAGGGGCCGACAAGAGACCCAGTACTTC. This chain uses TRBV21-1 with TRBJ2-5; the table calls TRBD1, which could not be checked here. TRBV21-1 is designated a pseudogene. The CDR3 is made up of 14 amino acids.